This entry lists 4 T cell receptor beta chains sequenced from one sample in a study of cytomegalovirus exposure and HLA in healthy donors. Use of 60 Vbeta and 13 Jbeta primers characterized the PCR. This table comes from immunoSEQ multiplex PCR, and its TCRdb copy is limited to in-frame clones, with some not included. The sample consists of 75,000 to 100,000 clones, approximately 76% of them appearing once. Sequencing used PBMCs. Receptor source: a woman aged 60-75 years in good health and CMV-seropositive.

CDR3 DNA: TGTGCCAGCAGCGGAACAGGGGGAGCGAACACTGAAGCTTTCTTT. Residues: CASSGTGGANTEAFF. The V gene is TRBV5-6, the J gene TRBJ1-1; TRBD1 agrees at 8 bases. Germline CDR1 is SGHDT and CDR2 is YYEEEE. This CDR3 region has 15 residues. V was pared by 4 bases and J by 1 base, with 6 bases of the junction left unmatched.

CDR3 nucleotide sequence: TGTGCCTGGAGTCGACTAGCGGGGTACGAGCAGTACTTC. Its protein is CAWSRLAGYEQYF. The chain joins TRBV30 to TRBJ2-7, with 11 positions matching TRBD2. Germline V gene lookup returns CDR1 GTSNPN and CDR2 SVGIG (reference sequence). V lost 2 bases and J lost 4; bases outside the gene matches: 1. The CDR3 is 13 amino acids.

This clone was detected only once. The chain is built from TRBV28 and TRBJ1-5; a possible D gene is TRBD1 (5 bases). Germline V CDR1 and CDR2: MDHEN, SYDVKM. The CDR3 covers 15 residues. Trimming left V 4 bases short and J 2 bases short, with 12 bases between. CDR3 in amino acids: CASSSGGVGNQPQHF. CDR3 bases: TGTGCCAGCAGTTCGGGGGGAGTGGGCAATCAGCCCCAGCATTTT.

This chain joins TRBV6-5 and TRBJ1-2; 8 nucleotides align to TRBD1. Germline CDR1 reads MNHEY; CDR2 reads SVGAGI. The CDR3 has 16 amino acids. After removal of 2 bases from V and 7 bases from J, the junction contained 12 bases not matched to a gene. This chain's CDR3 is CASSYHGAGGSSGYTF. The DNA for the CDR3 is TGTGCCAGCAGTTACCACGGGGCAGGGGGCAGTTCTGGCTACACCTTC.